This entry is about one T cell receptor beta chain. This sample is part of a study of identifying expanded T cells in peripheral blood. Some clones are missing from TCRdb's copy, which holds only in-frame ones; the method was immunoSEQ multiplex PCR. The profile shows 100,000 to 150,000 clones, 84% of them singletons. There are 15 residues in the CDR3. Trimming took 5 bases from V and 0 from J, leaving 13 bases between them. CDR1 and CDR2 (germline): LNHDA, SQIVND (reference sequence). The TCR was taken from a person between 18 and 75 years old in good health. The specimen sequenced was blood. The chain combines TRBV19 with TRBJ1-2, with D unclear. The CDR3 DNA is TGTGCCAGTAGTCACGCCGACACTCCTAACTATGGCTACACCTTC. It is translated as CASSHADTPNYGYTF.